The 18 T cell receptor beta chains below were found in one sample sequenced in a study of blood T cells in healthy people across ages. The authors ran a second PCR of roughly 6 to 12 cycles using a sample-barcoded 5' primer and a J-beta primer mix. TCRdb processed the 5' RACE reads anew with MiXCR; each CDR3 protein has one entry. In the table there are some 1.1 million distinct CDR3 sequences, more than 30% of which are singletons. Specimen: blood. The origin of the receptors is a man aged 18 to 35 in good health.

V and J are TRBV4-1 and TRBJ2-3, with D possibly being TRBD2 (6 bases). The length of the CDR3 is 16 residues. Germline lookup yields CDR1 MGHRA and CDR2 YSYEKL. V was clipped by 1 base and J by 0 bases, with 11 bases between them. The CDR3 DNA is TGCGCCAGCAGCCAAGGGCGGGGATCTAGCACAGATACGCAGTATTTT. It codes for CASSQGRGSSTDTQYF.

The V and J genes are TRBV20-1 and TRBJ1-3, with 12 bases lining up with TRBD1. The CDR3 totals 15 residues. Unmatched junction bases numbered 3, after V lost 3 bases and J lost 3 bases. The germline gives CDR1 DFQATT, CDR2 SNEGSKA (reference sequence). The CDR3 is CSARGQGAFGNTIYF. CDR3 in DNA: TGCAGTGCTAGGGGACAGGGGGCTTTTGGAAACACCATATATTTT.

This clonotype was counted a single time. V is TRBV5-1 and J is TRBJ2-5; D is perhaps TRBD1 (5 bases). CDR1 SGHRS and CDR2 YFSETQ come from the germline V gene. V dropped 5 bases and J dropped 0 bases, with 11 bases sitting between them. The CDR3 has 14 amino acids. The CDR3 region has the DNA TGCGCCAGCAGGGACAAACCGTACCAAGAGACCCAGTACTTC. This encodes CASRDKPYQETQYF.

The chain couples TRBV12-3 or TRBV12-4 to TRBJ2-1; D call uncertain. Trimming stripped 6 bases from V and 10 bases from J, with 19 bases between. The CDR3 is 14 residues long. CDR3 sequence: CASRMGTIWSEQFF. CDR3 DNA: TGTGCCAGCAGGATGGGCACAATATGGAGCGAGCAGTTCTTC.

This chain links TRBV6-2 or TRBV6-3 with TRBJ2-5; possibly TRBD1 for D (5 bases). V lost 6 bases to trimming and J lost 5 bases, with 16 bases between them. Germline V lookup: CDR1 MNHEY, CDR2 SVGEGT. CDR3 length equals 14 residues. The CDR3 DNA is TGTGCCAGCAGCCAATGGGCAGGGAAGGAGACCCAGTACTTC. Translated: CASSQWAGKETQYF.

The chain combines TRBV9 with TRBJ2-3, with 8 nucleotides matching TRBD1. The CDR3 covers 16 residues. Germline values: CDR1 SGDLS, CDR2 YYNGEE. Germline trimming cut 4 bases from V and 2 bases from J; bases unmatched to any gene: 9. This chain's CDR3 is CASSPQGEAITDTQYF. As DNA, the CDR3 is TGTGCCAGCAGCCCACAGGGGGAAGCAATCACAGATACGCAGTATTTT.

The chain joins TRBV4-1 to TRBJ2-2; D may match TRBD1 or TRBD2 (5 bases each). Germline V lookup: CDR1 MGHRA, CDR2 YSYEKL. CDR3 size: 19 residues. V was clipped by 0 bases and J by 0 bases, with 17 bases between them. CDR3 sequence (DNA): TGCGCCAGCAGCCAAGACGGGACCTACGCCGTATCGAACACCGGGGAGCTGTTTTTT. Protein: CASSQDGTYAVSNTGELFF.

The chain couples TRBV2 to TRBJ1-5; D not certain. The CDR3 consists of 18 residues. V shed 3 bases and J shed 0 bases, with 18 bases lying between them. Looked up from germline, CDR1 is SNHLY and CDR2 is FYNNEI. The CDR3 spells CASSDRIVLKFSNQPQHF. DNA for the CDR3: TGTGCCAGCAGTGACCGAATAGTGCTCAAGTTTAGCAATCAGCCCCAGCATTTT.

About this clonotype: Possible read error: a much larger clone is one base away. CDR3 region: CASSERPGYYGYTF. CDR3 DNA sequence: TGTGCCAGCAGCGAGAGGCCGGGATACTATGGCTACACCTTC. The chain recombines TRBV6-4 with TRBJ1-2, with D uncertain. Germline CDR1 is MRHNA and CDR2 is SNTAGT. The CDR3 sequence is 14 residues long. Trimming cost V 6 bases and J 3 bases, with 14 bases left between them.

J is TRBJ1-2 and V is TRBV4-3, with a possible D match to TRBD1 (6 bases). The CDR3 spans 18 residues. The germline CDR1 and CDR2 sequences are LGHNA and YSLEER. The V end was cut by 0 bases, the J end by 0 bases, with 17 bases between. The CDR3 spells CASSQDLTRTAANYGYTF. Here the CDR3 DNA reads TGCGCCAGCAGCCAAGATCTGACCCGGACAGCAGCTAACTATGGCTACACCTTC.

This chain links TRBV29-1 with TRBJ2-3; perhaps TRBD2 as D (5 bases). Trimming left V 6 bases short and J 3 bases short, with 13 bases between. The CDR3 contains 13 residues. Germline assignment: CDR1 SQVTM and CDR2 ANQGSEA. The DNA for the CDR3 is TGCAGCGTCGAGAGGGTTTTGACAGATACGCAGTATTTT. This gives the protein CSVERVLTDTQYF.

The V and J genes are TRBV4-3 and TRBJ2-6; possibly TRBD1 or TRBD2 for D (5 bases each). Trimming stripped 0 bases from V and 12 bases from J, with 18 bases between. The length of the CDR3 is 16 residues. Germline V gives CDR1 LGHNA, CDR2 YSLEER. CDR3 in DNA: TGCGCCAGCAGCCAAGATCGTCCAGGGTGGAGGTCCGTCCTGACTTTC. As protein: CASSQDRPGWRSVLTF.

The rearrangement links TRBV6-2 or TRBV6-3 to TRBJ2-7; D is possibly TRBD1 (6 bases). Germline CDR1 MNHEY, CDR2 SVGEGT. V lost 9 bases and J lost 5, with 17 bases in between. The CDR3 totals 13 residues. CDR3 DNA sequence: TGTGCCAGTGCCGGGACACTTTGGAACGAGCAGTACTTC. Translated, it gives CASAGTLWNEQYF.

This clonotype was counted a single time. This chain uses TRBV3-1 with TRBJ1-4; D is uncertain. V dropped 2 bases and J dropped 6 bases, with 4 bases sitting between them. Germline values: CDR1 LGHDT, CDR2 YNNKEL (reference sequence). CDR3 length equals 12 residues. The CDR3 DNA sequence: TGTGCCAGCAGCCAATTCTATGAAAAACTGTTTTTT. Encoded protein: CASSQFYEKLFF. Drawing the rest from reference TRBV3-1 and TRBJ1-4, the complete variable domain is DTAVSQTPKYLVTQMGNDKSIKCEQNLGHDTMYWYKQDSKKFLKIMFSYNNKELIINETVPNRFSPKSPDKAHLNLHINSLELGDSAVYFCASSQFYEKLFFGSGTQLSVL.

This chain joins TRBV20-1 and TRBJ2-1; D perhaps matches TRBD1 (5 bases). Germline loops: CDR1 DFQATT, CDR2 SNEGSKA (reference sequence). This CDR3 comprises 17 residues. The germline V and J ends were trimmed by 0 bases and 3 bases, with 18 bases remaining between them. The chain's CDR3 is CSARDFFGQGVYNEQFF. As DNA, the CDR3 is TGCAGTGCTAGAGATTTTTTCGGCCAGGGCGTCTACAATGAGCAGTTCTTC.

To note about this clonotype: One end of the junction fails to match germline, which may point to a read error. The rearrangement joins TRBV13 to TRBJ2-3; maybe TRBD2 (6 bases). Germline lookup yields CDR1 PRHDT and CDR2 FYEKMQ (reference sequence). This CDR3 comprises 16 residues. CDR3 DNA sequence: TGTACCAGCAGCGGCCCCCGGGACTCCATCACAGATACGCAGTATTTT. This encodes CTSSGPRDSITDTQYF. The full variable domain, with the rest looked up from reference TRBV13 and TRBJ2-3, is AAGVIQSPRHLIKEKRETATLKCYPIPRHDTVYWYQQGPGQDPQFLISFYEKMQSDKGSIPDRFSAQQFSDYHSELNMSSLELGDSALYFCTSSGPRDSITDTQYFGPGTRLTVL.

This clonotype was observed many times. The chain combines TRBV5-1 with TRBJ2-1; perhaps TRBD2 as D (7 bases). CDR1 and CDR2 from the germline V gene are SGHRS and YFSETQ. The germline V and J ends were trimmed by 4 bases and 4 bases, with 21 bases remaining between them. The CDR3 is made up of 17 amino acids. The CDR3 bases are TGCGCCAGCAGCCCTAACGTTCGGGGGGCCTCATACAATGAGCAGTTCTTC. Translation gives CASSPNVRGASYNEQFF.

This clonotype was recorded a few times. The V gene is TRBV20-1, the J gene TRBJ1-1; D gene uncertain. The CDR3 has 13 amino acids. CDR1 and CDR2 from the germline V gene are DFQATT and SNEGSKA (reference sequence). Trimming left V 2 bases short and J 3 bases short, with 10 bases between. CDR3 sequence: CSARLGGDTEAFF. The CDR3 DNA sequence: TGCAGTGCTAGATTAGGCGGGGACACTGAAGCTTTCTTT.